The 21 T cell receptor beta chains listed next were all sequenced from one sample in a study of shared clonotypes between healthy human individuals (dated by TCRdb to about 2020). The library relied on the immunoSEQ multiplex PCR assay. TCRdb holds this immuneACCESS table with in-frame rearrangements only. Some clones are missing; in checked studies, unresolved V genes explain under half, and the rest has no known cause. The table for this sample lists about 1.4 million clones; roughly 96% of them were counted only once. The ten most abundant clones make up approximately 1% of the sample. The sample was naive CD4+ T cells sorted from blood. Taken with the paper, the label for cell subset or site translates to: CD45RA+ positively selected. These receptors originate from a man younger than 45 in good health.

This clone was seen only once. The CDR3 reads CASSTYSGTTQYF. CDR3 sequence (DNA): TGTGCCAGCAGCACATATAGCGGGACCACGCAGTATTTT. The genes are TRBV7-3 and TRBJ2-3; 8 nucleotides align to TRBD2. Germline lookup yields CDR1 SGHTA and CDR2 FQGTGA. The CDR3 extends over 13 amino acids. J was trimmed by 9 bases and V by 5 bases; bases with no gene match: 7.

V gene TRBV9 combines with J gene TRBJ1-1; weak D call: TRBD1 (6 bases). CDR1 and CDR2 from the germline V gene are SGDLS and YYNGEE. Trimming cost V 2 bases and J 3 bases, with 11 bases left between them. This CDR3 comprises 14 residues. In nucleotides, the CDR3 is TGTGCCAGCAGCGTCGAACAGGGAGACACTGAAGCTTTCTTT. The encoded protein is CASSVEQGDTEAFF.

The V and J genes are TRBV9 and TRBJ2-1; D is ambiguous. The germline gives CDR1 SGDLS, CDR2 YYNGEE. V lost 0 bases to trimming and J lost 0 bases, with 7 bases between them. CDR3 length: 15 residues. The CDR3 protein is CASSVDPNSYNEQFF. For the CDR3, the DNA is TGTGCCAGCAGCGTAGACCCGAACTCCTACAATGAGCAGTTCTTC. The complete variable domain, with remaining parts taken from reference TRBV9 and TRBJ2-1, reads DSGVTQTPKHLITATGQRVTLRCSPRSGDLSVYWYQQSLDQGLQFLIQYYNGEERAKGNILERFSAQQFPDLHSELNLSSLELGDSALYFCASSVDPNSYNEQFFGPGTRLTVL.

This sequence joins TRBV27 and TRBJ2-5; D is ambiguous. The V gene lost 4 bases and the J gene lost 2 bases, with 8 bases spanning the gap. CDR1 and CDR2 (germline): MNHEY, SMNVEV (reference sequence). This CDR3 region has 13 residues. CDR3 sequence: CASSWREQETQYF. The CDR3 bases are TGTGCCAGCAGTTGGCGCGAACAAGAGACCCAGTACTTC.

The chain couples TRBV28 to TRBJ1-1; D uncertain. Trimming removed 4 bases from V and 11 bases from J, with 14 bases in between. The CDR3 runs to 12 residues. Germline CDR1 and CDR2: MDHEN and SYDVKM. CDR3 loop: CASSWEGRRAFF. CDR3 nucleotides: TGTGCCAGCAGTTGGGAGGGCCGACGGGCTTTCTTT.

Written as DNA, the CDR3 is TGTGCCACCAGCAGATCGGACTACCACAATGAGCAGTTCTTC. This sequence encodes CATSRSDYHNEQFF. The chain carries TRBV15 and TRBJ2-1; D is possibly TRBD2 (6 bases). This CDR3 is 14 amino acids long. CDR1 and CDR2 (germline): LNHNV, YYDKDF (reference sequence). The V gene lost 2 bases and the J gene lost 5 bases, with 10 bases spanning the gap.

The CDR3 reads CASSLLSSQETQYF. CDR3 nucleotides: TGCGCCAGCAGCTTGCTTTCATCCCAAGAGACCCAGTACTTC. The chain recombines TRBV5-1 with TRBJ2-5, with D uncertain. Trimming took 1 base from V and 1 from J, leaving 8 bases between them. The CDR3 is 14 residues long. Looked up from germline, CDR1 is SGHRS and CDR2 is YFSETQ. The variable domain in full, completed from reference TRBV5-1 and TRBJ2-5, reads KAGVTQTPRYLIKTRGQQVTLSCSPISGHRSVSWYQQTPGQGLQFLFEYFSETQRNKGNFPGRFSGRQFSNSRSEMNVSTLELGDSALYLCASSLLSSQETQYFGPGTRLLVL.

CDR3 amino acids: CAWSLQGPYEQYF. The CDR3 nucleotides are TGTGCCTGGAGTTTGCAGGGTCCCTACGAGCAGTACTTC. The V and J genes are TRBV30 and TRBJ2-7; TRBD1 is a possible D gene (5 bases). Trimming shortened V by 2 bases and J by 2 bases, and 10 bases separated the two germline ends. Germline values: CDR1 GTSNPN, CDR2 SVGIG (reference sequence). CDR3 length: 13 residues.

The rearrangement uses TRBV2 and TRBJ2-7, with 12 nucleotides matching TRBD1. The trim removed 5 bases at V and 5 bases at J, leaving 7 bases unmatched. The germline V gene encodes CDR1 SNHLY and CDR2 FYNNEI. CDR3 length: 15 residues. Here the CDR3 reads CASSITGQGADEQYF. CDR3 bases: TGTGCCAGCAGTATTACGGGACAGGGGGCTGACGAGCAGTACTTC.

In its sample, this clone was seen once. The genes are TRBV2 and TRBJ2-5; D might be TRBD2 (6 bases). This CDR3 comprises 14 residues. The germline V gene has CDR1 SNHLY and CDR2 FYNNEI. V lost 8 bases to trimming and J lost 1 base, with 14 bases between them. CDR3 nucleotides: TGTGCCAGCGAGGAGGGAGGCCGCCAAGAGACCCAGTACTTC. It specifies CASEEGGRQETQYF.

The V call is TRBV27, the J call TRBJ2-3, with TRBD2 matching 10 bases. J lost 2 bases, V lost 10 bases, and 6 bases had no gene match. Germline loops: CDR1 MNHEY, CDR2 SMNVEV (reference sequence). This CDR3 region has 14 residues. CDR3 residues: CATQTSGTTDTQYF. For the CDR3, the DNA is TGTGCCACCCAAACTAGCGGGACCACAGATACGCAGTATTTT.

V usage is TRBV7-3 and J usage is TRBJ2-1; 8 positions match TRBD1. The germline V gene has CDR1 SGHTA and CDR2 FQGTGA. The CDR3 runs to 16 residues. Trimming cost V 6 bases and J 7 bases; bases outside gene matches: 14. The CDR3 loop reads CASSYFHTRGLNEQFF. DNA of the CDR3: TGTGCCAGCAGTTATTTCCATACCAGGGGGCTAAATGAGCAGTTCTTC.

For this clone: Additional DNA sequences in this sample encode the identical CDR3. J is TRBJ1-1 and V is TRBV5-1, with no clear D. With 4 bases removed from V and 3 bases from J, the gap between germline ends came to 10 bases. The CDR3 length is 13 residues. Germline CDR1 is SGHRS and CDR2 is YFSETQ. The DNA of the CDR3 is TGCGCCAGCAGCCTGACTGGAGACACTGAAGCTTTCTTT. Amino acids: CASSLTGDTEAFF.

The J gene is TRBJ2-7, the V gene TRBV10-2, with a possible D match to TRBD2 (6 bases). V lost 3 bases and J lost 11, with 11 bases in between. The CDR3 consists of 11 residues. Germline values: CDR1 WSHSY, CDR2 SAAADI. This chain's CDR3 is CASSDMEREYF. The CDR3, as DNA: TGCGCCAGCAGTGATATGGAGCGGGAGTACTTC.

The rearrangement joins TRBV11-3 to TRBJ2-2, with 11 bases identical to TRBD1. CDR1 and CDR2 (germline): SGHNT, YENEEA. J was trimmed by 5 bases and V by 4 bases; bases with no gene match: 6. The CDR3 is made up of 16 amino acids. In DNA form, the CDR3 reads TGTGCCAGCAGCTCAGCGGGACAGGGGGTTACCGGGGAGCTGTTTTTT. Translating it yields CASSSAGQGVTGELFF.

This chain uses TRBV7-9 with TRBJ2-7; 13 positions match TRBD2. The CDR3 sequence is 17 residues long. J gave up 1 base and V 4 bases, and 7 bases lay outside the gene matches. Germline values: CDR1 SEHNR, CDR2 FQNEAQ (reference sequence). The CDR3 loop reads CASSSHPGLAGSYEQYF. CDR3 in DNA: TGTGCCAGCAGCTCACATCCGGGACTAGCGGGATCCTACGAGCAGTACTTC.

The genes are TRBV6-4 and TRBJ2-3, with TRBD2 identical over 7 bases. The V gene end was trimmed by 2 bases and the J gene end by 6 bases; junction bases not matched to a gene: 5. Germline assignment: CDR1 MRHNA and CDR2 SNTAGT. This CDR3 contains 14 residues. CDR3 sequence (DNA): TGTGCCAGCAGTGACGGGCAGGGAGGGGATACGCAGTATTTT. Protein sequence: CASSDGQGGDTQYF.

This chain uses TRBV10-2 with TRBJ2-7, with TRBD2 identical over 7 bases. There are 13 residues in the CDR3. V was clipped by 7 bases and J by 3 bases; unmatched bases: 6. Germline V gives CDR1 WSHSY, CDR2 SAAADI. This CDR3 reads CASMGGSSYEQYF. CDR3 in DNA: TGCGCCAGCATGGGCGGGAGTAGCTACGAGCAGTACTTC.

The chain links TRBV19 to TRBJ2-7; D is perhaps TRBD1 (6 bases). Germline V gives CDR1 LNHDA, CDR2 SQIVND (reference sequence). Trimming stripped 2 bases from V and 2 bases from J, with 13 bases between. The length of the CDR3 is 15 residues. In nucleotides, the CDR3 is TGTGCCAGTAGTATACCCCGGCAGGGGACCTACGAGCAGTACTTC. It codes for CASSIPRQGTYEQYF.

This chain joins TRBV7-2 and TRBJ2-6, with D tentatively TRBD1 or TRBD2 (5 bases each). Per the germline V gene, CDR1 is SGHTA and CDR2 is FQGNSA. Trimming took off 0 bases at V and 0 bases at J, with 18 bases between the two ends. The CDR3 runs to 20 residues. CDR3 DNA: TGTGCCAGCAGCTTAGCACCCTTGGGGGTGCCCTACTCTGGGGCCAACGTCCTGACTTTC. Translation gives CASSLAPLGVPYSGANVLTF. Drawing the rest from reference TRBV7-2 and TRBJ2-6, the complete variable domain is GAGVSQSPSNKVTEKGKDVELRCDPISGHTALYWYRQSLGQGLEFLIYFQGNSAPDKSGLPSDRFSAERTGGSVSTLTIQRTQQEDSAVYLCASSLAPLGVPYSGANVLTFGAGSRLTVL.

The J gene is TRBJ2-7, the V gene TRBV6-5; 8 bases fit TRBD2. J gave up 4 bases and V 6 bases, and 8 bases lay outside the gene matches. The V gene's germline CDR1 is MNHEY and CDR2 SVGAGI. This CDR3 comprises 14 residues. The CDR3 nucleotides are TGTGCCAGCAGGAAGCGGGAGTTGTGGTACGAGCAGTACTTC. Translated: CASRKRELWYEQYF.